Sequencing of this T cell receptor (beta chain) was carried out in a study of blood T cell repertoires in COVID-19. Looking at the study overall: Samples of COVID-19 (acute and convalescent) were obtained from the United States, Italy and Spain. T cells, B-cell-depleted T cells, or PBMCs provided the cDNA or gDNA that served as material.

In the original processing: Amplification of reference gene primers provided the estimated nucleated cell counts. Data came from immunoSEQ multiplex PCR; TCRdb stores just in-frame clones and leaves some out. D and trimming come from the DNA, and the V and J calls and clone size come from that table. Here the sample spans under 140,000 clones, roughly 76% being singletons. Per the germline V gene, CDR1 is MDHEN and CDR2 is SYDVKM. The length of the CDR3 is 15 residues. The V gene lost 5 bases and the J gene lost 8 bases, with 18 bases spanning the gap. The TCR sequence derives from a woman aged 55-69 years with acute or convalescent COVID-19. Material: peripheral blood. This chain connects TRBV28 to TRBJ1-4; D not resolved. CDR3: CASSPEGPFGEKLFF. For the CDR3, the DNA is TGTGCCAGCAGTCCGGAGGGCCCCTTTGGGGAAAAACTGTTTTTT.